The 13 T cell receptor beta chains in this list originate from one sample, sequenced in a study of blood T cell repertoires in COVID-19. Some clones are missing from TCRdb's copy, which holds only in-frame ones; the method was immunoSEQ multiplex PCR. The sample yields about 150,000 clones, around 90% seen once. Sequences were obtained from PBMCs or T cells enriched from blood (not recorded which). These receptors were taken from a middle-aged woman who had been exposed to COVID-19.

The chain couples TRBV10-1 to TRBJ1-2; D remains unclear. Germline CDR1 WNHNN, CDR2 SYGVQD (reference sequence). The V end lost 6 bases, the J end lost 7 bases, and 15 bases lay between the germline ends. The CDR3 spans 13 residues. The CDR3 here is CASSPVAGGGYTF. The DNA for the CDR3 is TGCGCCAGCAGCCCCGTCGCTGGAGGTGGCTACACCTTC.

The chain joins TRBV28 to TRBJ2-7; D gene ambiguous. Deletions cut 9 bases from V and 1 base from J, with 10 bases between. The CDR3 consists of 12 residues. Looked up from germline, CDR1 is MDHEN and CDR2 is SYDVKM. Here the CDR3 DNA reads TGTGCCAGTGCGGTCTTATCCTACGAGCAGTACTTC. Its translation is CASAVLSYEQYF.

This clone has only a few counts. The chain has TRBV11-1 and TRBJ1-4, with 8 bases that match TRBD1. J gave up 6 bases and V 5 bases, and 5 bases lay outside the gene matches. CDR1 and CDR2 (germline): SGHAT, FQDESV (reference sequence). The CDR3 length is 14 residues. The CDR3 DNA reads TGTGCCAGCAGCCCAGGGGGCGGCTATGAAAAACTGTTTTTT. Amino acids: CASSPGGGYEKLFF.

The table lists this clone with a count of one. This rearrangement joins TRBV6-5 to TRBJ2-3; D unresolved. Trimming took off 6 bases at V and 5 bases at J, with 12 bases between the two ends. The germline V gene encodes CDR1 MNHEY and CDR2 SVGAGI. This CDR3 is built from 13 residues. CDR3: CASSEVRQDTQYF. CDR3 coding DNA: TGTGCCAGCAGCGAGGTCCGGCAAGATACGCAGTATTTT.

This chain connects TRBV6-5 to TRBJ1-1; D is possibly TRBD1 (5 bases). V gave up 2 bases and J gave up 8 bases, with 12 bases separating them. Looked up from germline, CDR1 is MNHEY and CDR2 is SVGAGI. The CDR3 is 13 amino acids. In DNA form, the CDR3 reads TGTGCCAGCAGTTACCCGGGACGGGGGGAAGCTTTCTTT. Amino acids: CASSYPGRGEAFF.

The chain carries TRBV3-1 (or the pseudogene TRBV3-2) and TRBJ1-6; D ambiguous. CDR3 length: 15 residues. Deletions cut 5 bases from V and 7 bases from J, with 15 bases between. Germline CDR1 is LGHDT and CDR2 is YNNKEL (reference sequence). The CDR3 nucleotides read TGTGCCAGCAGCAGAAAGGCGGGGAGGAATTCACCCCTCCACTTT. Protein sequence: CASSRKAGRNSPLHF.

The genes are TRBV4-1 and TRBJ2-1; TRBD2 matches 9 bases. The V gene's germline CDR1 is MGHRA and CDR2 YSYEKL. The junction had 5 bases not matched to a gene; V was cut back by 1 base and J by 4 bases. This CDR3 comprises 16 residues. DNA for the CDR3: TGCGCCAGCAGCCAAGTCCGACTAGCGGTGTACAATGAGCAGTTCTTC. Its protein is CASSQVRLAVYNEQFF.

The chain uses TRBV4-2 and TRBJ1-2; 7 bases line up with TRBD1. With V trimmed by 0 bases and J by 4 bases, 5 bases remained unmatched. The germline CDR1 and CDR2 sequences are LGHNA and YNFKEQ. This CDR3 has 15 residues. DNA for the CDR3: TGTGCCAGCAGCCAAGATGGAGGGGGCCGCTATGGCTACACCTTC. Encoded protein: CASSQDGGGRYGYTF.

The rearrangement uses TRBV11-2 and TRBJ1-3, with no clear D. The V and J ends lost 5 bases and 3 bases respectively, with 14 bases between them. Germline loops: CDR1 SGHAT, CDR2 FQNNGV. The CDR3 runs to 15 residues. CDR3 DNA sequence: TGTGCCAGCAGCCTGACCCACTCTAGTGGAAACACCATATATTTT. Translating gives CASSLTHSSGNTIYF.

The rearrangement uses TRBV3-1 (or the pseudogene TRBV3-2) and TRBJ2-3; 10 bases are shared with TRBD2. The CDR3 runs 16 residues. The trim removed 0 bases at V and 6 bases at J, leaving 6 bases unmatched. Germline V CDR1 and CDR2: LGHDT, YNNKEL (reference sequence). The CDR3 loop reads CASSQDRGLADDTQYF. CDR3 in DNA: TGTGCCAGCAGCCAAGATCGAGGACTAGCGGACGATACGCAGTATTTT.

This chain joins TRBV5-6 and TRBJ1-1, with a tentative D call TRBD1 (5 bases). CDR3 size: 15 residues. Germline values: CDR1 SGHDT, CDR2 YYEEEE. Trimming pared 4 bases from V and 1 base from J, leaving 14 bases between. Written as DNA, the CDR3 is TGTGCCAGCAGCGGCCCAAAGGGGCCGAACACTGAAGCTTTCTTT. As protein: CASSGPKGPNTEAFF.

J is TRBJ1-1 and V is TRBV20-1; D not certain. CDR3 size: 10 residues. V dropped 7 bases and J dropped 6 bases, with 9 bases sitting between them. Germline CDR1 reads DFQATT; CDR2 reads SNEGSKA (reference sequence). CDR3 bases: TGCAGTGTGGGGAGGGCTGAAGCTTTCTTT. As protein: CSVGRAEAFF.

This sequence joins TRBV7-2 and TRBJ2-7; tentative D call: TRBD2 (6 bases). V was pared by 1 base and J by 3 bases, with 7 bases between. This CDR3 contains 13 residues. Germline CDR1 is SGHTA and CDR2 is FQGNSA. The CDR3 spells CASSLGGVYEQYF. CDR3 nucleotides: TGTGCCAGCAGCTTAGGGGGGGTCTACGAGCAGTACTTC.